This T cell receptor (beta chain) emerged from a study of shared clonotypes between healthy human individuals. Overall study: The study enrolled a couple of women and a few men aged 18 to 49.

Study results and limitations: Few donors limited the genetic and exposure-history diversity represented. Memory subsets generally showed smaller estimated richness than naive subsets did. Clonotypes that were shared across a few donors made up around 4.6% of naive CD4 clonotypes.

The CDR3 totals 15 residues. Germline CDR1 LNHNV, CDR2 YYDKDF (reference sequence). Trimming left V 5 bases short and J 4 bases short, with 17 bases between. Sequencing was performed with immunoSEQ multiplex PCR; in TCRdb, only in-frame clones are kept and a portion is missing. The sample has about 380,000 clones, about 97% seen once. As regards this clone: Its antigen is currently unknown.

The rearrangement links TRBV15 to TRBJ1-2; D uncertain. The origin of this receptor is a man younger than 40 in good health. Sequencing was performed on memory CD8+ T cells sorted from blood. The subset is: CD45RO+ cells pooled with CCR7-negative TemRA cells. The CDR3 region is CATSRTPSGGYGYTF. The CDR3 DNA reads TGTGCCACCAGCCGGACCCCTTCCGGCGGCTATGGCTACACCTTC.